This T cell receptor (beta chain) was sequenced for a study of cytomegalovirus exposure and HLA in healthy donors. The CDR3 covers 15 residues. Germline V gene sequence: CDR1 MGHDK, CDR2 SYGVNS. V was cut by 4 bases and J by 3 bases, with 13 bases left in between. The primer mix had 60 Vbeta and 13 Jbeta primers. Some clones are missing from TCRdb's copy, which holds only in-frame ones; the method was immunoSEQ multiplex PCR. Of about 170,000 clones listed, 80% to 85% are singletons. With regard to this clone: Its antigen is as yet unknown.

Notes on the study in general: One cluster of highly shared sequence variants probably arose as a sequencing artifact. Earlier analysis looked at TCR beta V segments, and most were productive about 87% or about 30% of the time.

The chain carries TRBV25-1 and TRBJ1-3; possibly TRBD1 for D (5 bases). Material for sequencing was PBMCs. This TCR was recovered from a male donor in good health and CMV-seronegative. CDR3 loop: CASSASKGLGNTIYF. The DNA of the CDR3 is TGTGCCAGCAGTGCATCGAAGGGACTTGGAAACACCATATATTTT.